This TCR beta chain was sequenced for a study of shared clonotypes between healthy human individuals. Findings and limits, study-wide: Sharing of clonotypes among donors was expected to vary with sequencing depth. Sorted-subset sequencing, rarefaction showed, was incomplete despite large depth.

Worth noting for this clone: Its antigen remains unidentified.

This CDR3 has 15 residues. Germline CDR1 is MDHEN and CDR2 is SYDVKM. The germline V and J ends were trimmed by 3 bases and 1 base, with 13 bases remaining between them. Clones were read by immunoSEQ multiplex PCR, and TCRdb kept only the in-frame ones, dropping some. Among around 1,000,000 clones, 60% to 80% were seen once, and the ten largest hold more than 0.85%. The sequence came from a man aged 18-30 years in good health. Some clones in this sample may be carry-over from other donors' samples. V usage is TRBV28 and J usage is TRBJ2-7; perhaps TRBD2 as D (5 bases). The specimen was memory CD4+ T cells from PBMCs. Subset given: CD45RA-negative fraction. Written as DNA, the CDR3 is TGTGCCAGCAGTTTTGTAGCGACACCATCCTACGAGCAGTACTTC. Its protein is CASSFVATPSYEQYF.